The source of this T cell receptor (beta chain) is a study of blood T cells in healthy people across ages. General observations from the study: When set beside aged donors, long-lived donors presented more naive CD4+ cells and higher diversity. Older individuals had lower TCR beta diversity per million T cells (the decline was roughly linear).

Every donor contributed roughly 10 milliliters of peripheral blood by blood draw. Every sample gave at least 6 micrograms of total RNA when it was extracted. Between the trimmed V and J ends, which lost 3 bases and 0 bases, there was a span of 8 bases. The CDR3 loop spans 14 amino acids. The use of a sample-barcoded 5' primer and a J-beta primer mix characterized a second PCR of 7 to 11 cycles. TCRdb reprocessed the 5' RACE reads with MiXCR, giving one entry per CDR3 protein. The top ten clones hold roughly 17% of a sample with hundreds of thousands of distinct CDR3 sequences, roughly 26% of them seen once. The table lists this clonotype with many counts. Antigen unknown.

The rearrangement joins TRBV12-3 or TRBV12-4 to TRBJ1-1; D unclear. The source of this sequence is a woman aged 80 or over in good health. Sequenced: blood. DNA for the CDR3: TGTGCCAGCAGTTTTCGCGGACTGAACACTGAAGCTTTCTTT. Its protein product is CASSFRGLNTEAFF.